This T cell receptor (beta chain) is drawn from a study of T cells after somatic rescue of genetic block. Data came from immunoSEQ multiplex PCR; TCRdb stores just in-frame clones and leaves some out. The table lists around 57,000 clones, more than 90% of them singletons, with approximately 0.077% in the top ten. The germline V gene has CDR1 LNHDA and CDR2 SQIVND (reference sequence). There are 14 residues in the CDR3. V was clipped by 5 bases and J by 1 base; unmatched bases: 3. The chain has TRBV19 and TRBJ1-1, with 8 bases matching TRBD1. The receptor comes from a child younger than two. The specimen was peripheral blood mononuclear cells (PBMCs). In DNA form, the CDR3 reads TGTGCCAGTAGTCTAGGGACAGGGAACACTGAAGCTTTCTTT. Amino acids: CASSLGTGNTEAFF.